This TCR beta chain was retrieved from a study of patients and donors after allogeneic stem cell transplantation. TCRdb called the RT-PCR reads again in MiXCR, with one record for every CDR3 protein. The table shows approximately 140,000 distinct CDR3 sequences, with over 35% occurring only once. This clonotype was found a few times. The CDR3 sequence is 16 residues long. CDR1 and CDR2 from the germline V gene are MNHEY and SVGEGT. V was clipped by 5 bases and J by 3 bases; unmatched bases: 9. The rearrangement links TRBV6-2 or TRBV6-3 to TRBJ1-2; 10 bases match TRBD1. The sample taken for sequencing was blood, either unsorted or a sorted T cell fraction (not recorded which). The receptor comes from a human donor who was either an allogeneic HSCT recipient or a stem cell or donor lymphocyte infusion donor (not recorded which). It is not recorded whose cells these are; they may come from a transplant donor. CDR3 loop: CASSRQGADMDYGYTF. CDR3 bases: TGTGCCAGCAGTCGACAGGGGGCGGATATGGACTATGGCTACACCTTC.